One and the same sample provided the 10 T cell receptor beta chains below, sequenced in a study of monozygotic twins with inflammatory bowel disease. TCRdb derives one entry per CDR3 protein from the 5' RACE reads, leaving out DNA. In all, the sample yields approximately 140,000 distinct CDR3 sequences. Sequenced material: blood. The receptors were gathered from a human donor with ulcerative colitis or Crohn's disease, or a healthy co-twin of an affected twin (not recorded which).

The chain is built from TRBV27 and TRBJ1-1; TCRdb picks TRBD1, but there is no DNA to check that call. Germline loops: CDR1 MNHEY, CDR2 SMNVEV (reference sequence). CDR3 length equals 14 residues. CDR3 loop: CASSLNRMNTEAFF.

The CDR3 loop is CASSSPGVGEQYF. The chain is built from TRBV7-9 and TRBJ2-7; the D call from TCRdb, TRBD1, cannot be confirmed without DNA. The length of the CDR3 is 13 residues. From germline, CDR1 is SEHNR and CDR2 FQNEAQ (reference sequence).

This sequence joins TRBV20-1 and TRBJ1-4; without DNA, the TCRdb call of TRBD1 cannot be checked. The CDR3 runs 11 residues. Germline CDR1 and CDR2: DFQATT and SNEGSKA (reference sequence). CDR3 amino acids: CSARPHEKLFF.

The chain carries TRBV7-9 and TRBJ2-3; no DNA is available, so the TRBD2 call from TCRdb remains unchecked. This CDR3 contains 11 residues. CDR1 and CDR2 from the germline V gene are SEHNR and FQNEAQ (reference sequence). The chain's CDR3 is CAAGGPDTQYF. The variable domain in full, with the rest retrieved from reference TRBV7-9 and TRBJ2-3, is DTGVSQNPRHKITKRGQNVTFRCDPISEHNRLYWYRQTLGQGPEFLTYFQNEAQLEKSRLLSDRFSAERPKGSFSTLEIQRTEQGDSAMYLCAAGGPDTQYFGPGTRLTVL.

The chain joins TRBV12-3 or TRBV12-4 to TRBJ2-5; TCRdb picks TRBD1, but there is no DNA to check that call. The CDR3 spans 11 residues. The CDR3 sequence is CASSRQGIQYF.

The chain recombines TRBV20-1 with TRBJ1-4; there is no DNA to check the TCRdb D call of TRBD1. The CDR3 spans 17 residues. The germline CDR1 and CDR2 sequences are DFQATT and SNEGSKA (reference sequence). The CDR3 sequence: CSARRRGAGATNEKLFF.

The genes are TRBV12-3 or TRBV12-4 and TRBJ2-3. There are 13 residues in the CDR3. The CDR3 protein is CASSLLTRYTQYF.

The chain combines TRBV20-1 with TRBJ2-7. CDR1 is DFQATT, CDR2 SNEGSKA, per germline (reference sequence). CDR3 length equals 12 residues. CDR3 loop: CSAQGRTYEQYF.

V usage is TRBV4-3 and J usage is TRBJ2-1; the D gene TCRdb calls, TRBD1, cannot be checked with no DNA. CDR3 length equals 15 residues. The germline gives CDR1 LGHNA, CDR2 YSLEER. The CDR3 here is CASSQDRPGVGEQFF.

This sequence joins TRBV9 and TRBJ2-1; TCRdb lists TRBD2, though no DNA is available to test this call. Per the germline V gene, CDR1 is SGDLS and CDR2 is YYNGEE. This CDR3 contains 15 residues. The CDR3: CASSVRLATYNEQFF.